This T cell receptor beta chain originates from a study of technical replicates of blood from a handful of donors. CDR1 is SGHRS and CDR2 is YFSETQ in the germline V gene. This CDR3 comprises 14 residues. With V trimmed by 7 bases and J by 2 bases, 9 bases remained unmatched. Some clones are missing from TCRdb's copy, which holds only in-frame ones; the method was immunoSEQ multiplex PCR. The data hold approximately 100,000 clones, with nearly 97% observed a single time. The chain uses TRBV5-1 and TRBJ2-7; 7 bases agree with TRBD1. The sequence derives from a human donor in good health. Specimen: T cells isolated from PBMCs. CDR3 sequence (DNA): TGCGCCAGCCGAACCGGGACAGCAACCTACGAGCAGTACTTC. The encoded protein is CASRTGTATYEQYF. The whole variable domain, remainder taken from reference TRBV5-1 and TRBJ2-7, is KAGVTQTPRYLIKTRGQQVTLSCSPISGHRSVSWYQQTPGQGLQFLFEYFSETQRNKGNFPGRFSGRQFSNSRSEMNVSTLELGDSALYLCASRTGTATYEQYFGPGTRLTVT.